This is a list of T cell receptor beta chains from one sample in a study of tumour-infiltrating T cells in Burkitt lymphoma. Profiling relied on immunoSEQ multiplex PCR, and the TCRdb table lists in-frame clones only, not all of them. The top ten clones hold under 3.5% of a sample with 43,000 or so clones, approximately 31% of them seen once. The sample taken for sequencing was tumor tissue. These receptors all come from a human donor with Burkitt lymphoma. Each CDR3 is given with its conserved first and last residue. A D gene is named only where the DNA matches it firmly. Not all rows give a size; the values are once, few, many and, for expanded clones, a class.

D	size	J	V	DNA	CDR3
.	.	TRBJ1-2	TRBV2	TGTGCCAGCAGTCCCGATTCGGGACTCTATGGCTACACCTTC	CASSPDSGLYGYTF
.	.	TRBJ1-2	TRBV5-1	TGCGCCAGCAGCCGTGACATTAGGCGGGATGGCTACACCTTC	CASSRDIRRDGYTF
TRBD1	.	TRBJ1-1	TRBV14	TGTGCCAGCAGCCATAGGGGGCGGACTGAAGCTTTCTTT	CASSHRGRTEAFF
.	few	TRBJ1-2	TRBV2	TGTGCCAGCACCCTAGACAGATCTATGCGCTACACCTTC	CASTLDRSMRYTF
TRBD1	.	TRBJ1-3	TRBV5-1	TGCGCCAGCAGCTTGGGGGGACAGGGAGGAAACACCATATATTTT	CASSLGGQGGNTIYF
TRBD2	.	TRBJ2-3	TRBV5-6	TGTGCCAGCAGCTCCTATCTAGCGGGGGGAACAGATACGCAGTATTTT	CASSSYLAGGTDTQYF
.	few	TRBJ2-2	TRBV5-6	TGTGCCAGCAGCTTACCAGCCGGGGAGCTGTTTTTT	CASSLPAGELFF
.	.	TRBJ1-1	TRBV19	TGTGCCACCAGACGGTTGATGGACACTGAAGCTTTCTTT	CATRRLMDTEAFF
.	few	TRBJ1-1	TRBV29-1	TGCAGCGCGTTCGCAGGGTCATGGAACACTGAAGCTTTCTTT	CSAFAGSWNTEAFF
.	.	TRBJ2-7	TRBV18	TGTGCCAGCTCACCGATAAACACGGGGGTGGGGGAGCAGTACTTC	CASSPINTGVGEQYF
.	.	TRBJ1-6	TRBV4-3	TGCGCCAGCAGCCAAGTGGATGGATCACCCCTCCACTTT	CASSQVDGSPLHF
.	.	TRBJ1-1	TRBV5-4	TGTGCCAGCAGTCCCCGGTGGGGCGCCGGCACTGAAGCTTTCTTT	CASSPRWGAGTEAFF
.	few	TRBJ1-2	TRBV27	TGTGCCAGCAGTTCCCCCGGAGAAGGCTACACCTTC	CASSSPGEGYTF
.	few	TRBJ2-3	TRBV5-1	TGCGCCAGCAGCTTGGGCCGGTCGTCGCAGTATTTT	CASSLGRSSQYF
.	few	TRBJ1-2	TRBV5-6	TGTGCCAGCAGCTTGTATTGGGGGCCCTATGGCTACACCTTC	CASSLYWGPYGYTF
.	few	TRBJ1-4	TRBV7-9	TGTGCCAGCAGCGTAAAGGACAACTATGAAAAACTGTTTTTT	CASSVKDNYEKLFF
TRBD1	once	TRBJ2-1	TRBV5-1	TGCGCCAGCTCCCTGGGTGGGACAGGGACCTACAATGAGCAGTTCTTC	CASSLGGTGTYNEQFF
.	.	TRBJ1-2	TRBV7-2	TGTGCCAGCAGCTTAGCGCGCGACTATGGCTACACCTTC	CASSLARDYGYTF
.	.	TRBJ2-3	TRBV6-5	TGTGCCAGCAGGGTTCCGGGGGCAGATACGCAGTATTTT	CASRVPGADTQYF
TRBD1	few	TRBJ1-6	TRBV2	TGTGCCAGCAGCCGGACAGGGGGCGTTTCACCCCTCCACTTT	CASSRTGGVSPLHF
TRBD1	.	TRBJ2-7	TRBV6-5	TGTGCCAGCATCCCAACAGGGGGAAGCTCCTACGAGCAGTACTTC	CASIPTGGSSYEQYF
.	few	TRBJ1-1	TRBV5-4	TGTGCCAGCAGCTTACCTAACACTGAAGCTTTCTTT	CASSLPNTEAFF
.	.	TRBJ1-2	TRBV5-6	TGTGCCAGCAGCTTGGGATATGGCTACACCTTC	CASSLGYGYTF
.	few	TRBJ2-3	TRBV4-2	TGTGCCAGCAGCCAAGATGCGGGATTAAGCACAGATACGCAGTATTTT	CASSQDAGLSTDTQYF
.	.	TRBJ2-2	TRBV28	TGTGCCAGCAGTACAGGGAGGTTCACCGGGGAGCTGTTTTTT	CASSTGRFTGELFF
.	.	TRBJ2-3	TRBV6-1	TGTGCCAGCAGTGATAATCCTTTTAGCACAGATACGCAGTATTTT	CASSDNPFSTDTQYF
.	.	TRBJ1-2	TRBV10-3	TGTGCCATCAGTGAGTCGATGAGTCCCTATGGCTACACCTTC	CAISESMSPYGYTF
.	.	TRBJ2-3	TRBV9	TGTGCCAGCAGCGTAACCCCCGGGGGGCGGGATACGCAGTATTTT	CASSVTPGGRDTQYF
.	few	TRBJ2-6	TRBV5-6	TGTGCCAGCAGCCCCGGACCGATCCTATCTGGGGCCAACGTCCTGACTTTC	CASSPGPILSGANVLTF
TRBD1	.	TRBJ1-2	TRBV5-1	TGCGCCAGCAGCTTGCCAGGACAGGGAATCTATGGCTACACCTTC	CASSLPGQGIYGYTF
.	few	TRBJ2-5	TRBV25-1	TGTGCCAGCAGTGATGGCTGGGAGGACCCCCAGTACTTC	CASSDGWEDPQYF
.	.	TRBJ2-1	TRBV6-6	TGTGCCAGCAGTTATCAAGGGGTGGATGAGCAGTTCTTC	CASSYQGVDEQFF
TRBD1	.	TRBJ1-6	TRBV5-4	TGTGCCAGCAGCTTGGGCCTCAGGGGGAATAGGAATTCACCCCTCCACTTT	CASSLGLRGNRNSPLHF
.	few	TRBJ2-2	TRBV9	TGTGCCAGCAGCGTATCCACTAACACCGGGGAGCTGTTTTTT	CASSVSTNTGELFF
.	.	TRBJ1-1	TRBV4-3	TGCGCCAGCAGCCAACCAGGGTTTTACACTGAAGCTTTCTTT	CASSQPGFYTEAFF
.	.	TRBJ1-6	TRBV6-6	TGTGCCAGCAGTTACTCGTTGGGCAGGTCCTTAGCCCCCCTCCACTTT	CASSYSLGRSLAPLHF
.	few	TRBJ1-3	TRBV7-2	TGTGCCAGCAGCTTAGGGCGAAACACCATATATTTT	CASSLGRNTIYF
.	few	TRBJ1-3	TRBV2	TGTGCCAGCAGGAGAGGGGGAGCTGGAAACACCATATATTTT	CASRRGGAGNTIYF
.	.	TRBJ1-1	TRBV2	TGTGCCAGCAGTCCCGTGGGCAGGGCCACTGAAGCTTTCTTT	CASSPVGRATEAFF
.	.	TRBJ1-2	TRBV29-1	TGCAGCGTTCTCCCACCCGCGGTTAACTATGGCTACACCTTC	CSVLPPAVNYGYTF
TRBD2	.	TRBJ2-1	TRBV5-1	TGCGCCAGCAGCTCGGGACTAGCGGGTGTTAGTAGTGAGCAGTTCTTC	CASSSGLAGVSSEQFF
.	.	TRBJ2-7	TRBV19	TGTGCCAGTAGTATGGGGCACCCCTACGAGCAGTACTTC	CASSMGHPYEQYF
.	.	TRBJ2-3	TRBV28	TGTGCCAGCAGTTTCCTGACAGGTCTCAGCACAGATACGCAGTATTTT	CASSFLTGLSTDTQYF
TRBD1	.	TRBJ1-4	TRBV5-1	TGCGCCAGCAGCTTAACAGGGGACGCTGAAAAACTGTTTTTT	CASSLTGDAEKLFF
.	.	TRBJ1-2	TRBV28	TGTGCCAGCCAGGGTGGTCGGGCACAGGGATTCCGAGGCTACACCTTC	CASQGGRAQGFRGYTF
.	few	TRBJ1-1	TRBV27	TGTGCCAGCAAACAAGGGGCTCGTGCTTTCTTT	CASKQGARAFF
.	.	TRBJ1-5	TRBV6-6	TGTGCCAGCAGCCTCACAGGGTTCAATCAGCCCCAGCATTTT	CASSLTGFNQPQHF
TRBD1	few	TRBJ1-2	TRBV6-5	TGTGCCAGCAGTTACTCGGGAGGGGGCCATGGCTACACCTTC	CASSYSGGGHGYTF
.	.	TRBJ2-2	TRBV15	TGTGCCACCAGCAGATCCACCGGGGAGCTGTTTTTT	CATSRSTGELFF
TRBD1	few	TRBJ1-4	TRBV18	TGTGCCAGCTCACCCGGACAGGGAAAACTGTTTTTT	CASSPGQGKLFF
.	few	TRBJ2-7	TRBV6-6	TGTGCCAGCCAAAAGGACCTCTCCTACGAGCAGTACTTC	CASQKDLSYEQYF